The rows below give T cell receptor beta chains drawn from one sample of a study of cytomegalovirus exposure and HLA in healthy donors. Assay used: immunoSEQ multiplex PCR; TCRdb lists only in-frame clones, some missing. The sample lists about 160,000 clones, 82% occurring once. Sequenced material: PBMCs. The origin of the receptors is a male donor in good health and CMV-seropositive. Both conserved end residues are trimmed from each CDR3. Each record gives: D gene, J gene, V gene, CDR3 protein. The D gene is left open where the match is weak.

d_call: .
j_call: TRBJ2-7
v_call: TRBV2
cdr3_aa: ASSEQGSSYEQY

d_call: .
j_call: TRBJ1-6
v_call: TRBV10-1
cdr3_aa: ASGQGNSPLH

d_call: TRBD2
j_call: TRBJ2-1
v_call: TRBV2
cdr3_aa: ASRWTSGGGTYNEQF

d_call: .
j_call: TRBJ2-2
v_call: TRBV6-5
cdr3_aa: ASSYIPGDTGELF

d_call: .
j_call: TRBJ2-3
v_call: TRBV6-1
cdr3_aa: ASRLTRSFTDTQY

d_call: .
j_call: TRBJ2-5
v_call: TRBV7-9
cdr3_aa: ASSFSEETQY

d_call: TRBD1
j_call: TRBJ1-2
v_call: TRBV5-1
cdr3_aa: ASSLSRTGEGYT

d_call: TRBD1
j_call: TRBJ1-2
v_call: TRBV7-2
cdr3_aa: ASSLQGDHYGYT

d_call: .
j_call: TRBJ1-1
v_call: TRBV10-1
cdr3_aa: ASSENGLVAF

d_call: .
j_call: TRBJ1-1
v_call: TRBV6-1
cdr3_aa: ASILDGGANTEAF

d_call: .
j_call: TRBJ1-4
v_call: TRBV25-1
cdr3_aa: ASSEGSGGEGEKLF

d_call: .
j_call: TRBJ2-7
v_call: TRBV28
cdr3_aa: ASSLVGAYEQY

d_call: .
j_call: TRBJ1-3
v_call: TRBV6-4
cdr3_aa: ASTRWGGNTIY

d_call: TRBD1
j_call: TRBJ1-2
v_call: TRBV5-1
cdr3_aa: ASSNEGQGAAYGYT

d_call: TRBD2
j_call: TRBJ2-5
v_call: TRBV30
cdr3_aa: AWSGLALQTQY

d_call: .
j_call: TRBJ1-2
v_call: TRBV9
cdr3_aa: ASSVGQGHNYGYT

d_call: TRBD2
j_call: TRBJ2-1
v_call: TRBV10-1
cdr3_aa: ASSPGLAGGNNEQF

d_call: TRBD1
j_call: TRBJ2-2
v_call: TRBV11-2
cdr3_aa: ASRSTGGTAGELF

d_call: TRBD1
j_call: TRBJ1-2
v_call: TRBV19
cdr3_aa: ASSTTTGRLYGYT

d_call: .
j_call: TRBJ1-5
v_call: TRBV7-2
cdr3_aa: ASSLQGFNQPQH

d_call: TRBD2
j_call: TRBJ2-7
v_call: TRBV7-7
cdr3_aa: ASSQGTSEYEQY

d_call: .
j_call: TRBJ1-4
v_call: TRBV7-8
cdr3_aa: ASSLAQGITEKLF

d_call: .
j_call: TRBJ1-1
v_call: TRBV6-5
cdr3_aa: ASTGSGGHTEAF

d_call: .
j_call: TRBJ2-1
v_call: TRBV27
cdr3_aa: ASSLSYRNEQF

d_call: .
j_call: TRBJ1-5
v_call: TRBV28
cdr3_aa: ASSFSDQPQH

d_call: TRBD1
j_call: TRBJ1-2
v_call: TRBV7-2
cdr3_aa: ASSLEGQVFGYT

d_call: TRBD1
j_call: TRBJ1-2
v_call: TRBV30
cdr3_aa: AWSARDRVSGYT

d_call: .
j_call: TRBJ1-1
v_call: TRBV18
cdr3_aa: ASSVAGVNTEAF

d_call: TRBD2
j_call: TRBJ2-7
v_call: TRBV6-5
cdr3_aa: ASKVAGETYEQY

d_call: .
j_call: TRBJ2-7
v_call: TRBV7-9
cdr3_aa: ASSLAAVESYEQY

d_call: TRBD2
j_call: TRBJ2-3
v_call: TRBV7-8
cdr3_aa: ASSLGRTSGGTTDTQY

d_call: TRBD2
j_call: TRBJ2-2
v_call: TRBV9
cdr3_aa: ASSVTSAYTGELF

d_call: TRBD2
j_call: TRBJ2-3
v_call: TRBV5-1
cdr3_aa: ASSYPSGGLAGDRTDTQY

d_call: .
j_call: TRBJ2-7
v_call: TRBV4-3
cdr3_aa: ASSQDILPVSGRTYEQY

d_call: .
j_call: TRBJ2-2
v_call: TRBV11-2
cdr3_aa: ASSLDLNTGELF

d_call: .
j_call: TRBJ1-6
v_call: TRBV7-8
cdr3_aa: ASSLRGYNSPLH

d_call: .
j_call: TRBJ2-2
v_call: TRBV7-9
cdr3_aa: ASSDNREVAGELF

d_call: .
j_call: TRBJ2-3
v_call: TRBV29-1
cdr3_aa: SSWDSEMTDTQY

d_call: TRBD1
j_call: TRBJ2-7
v_call: TRBV6-5
cdr3_aa: ASRTTGQYEQY

d_call: TRBD2
j_call: TRBJ2-1
v_call: TRBV4-3
cdr3_aa: ASSHDLSGFSYNEQF

d_call: .
j_call: TRBJ2-5
v_call: TRBV29-1
cdr3_aa: SVAQETQY

d_call: .
j_call: TRBJ1-1
v_call: TRBV7-2
cdr3_aa: ASSLNRVEAF

d_call: .
j_call: TRBJ2-5
v_call: TRBV10-3
cdr3_aa: AISGDEGGETQY

d_call: .
j_call: TRBJ1-1
v_call: TRBV29-1
cdr3_aa: SVFIPLLTDYTEAF

d_call: TRBD1
j_call: TRBJ1-5
v_call: TRBV6-5
cdr3_aa: ASSPSQTGGQPQH

d_call: .
j_call: TRBJ2-1
v_call: TRBV6-4
cdr3_aa: ASSEQPGNEQF

d_call: .
j_call: TRBJ2-1
v_call: TRBV27
cdr3_aa: ASKGGPVRAEQF

d_call: .
j_call: TRBJ2-7
v_call: TRBV9
cdr3_aa: ASSVGPGVYEQY

d_call: TRBD2
j_call: TRBJ2-3
v_call: TRBV2
cdr3_aa: ASISGGLAGVRDTQY

d_call: .
j_call: TRBJ1-1
v_call: TRBV20-1
cdr3_aa: SVTAGAEAF

d_call: TRBD1
j_call: TRBJ2-2
v_call: TRBV5-6
cdr3_aa: ASSLVPRGSTGELF